The source of this TCR beta chain is a study of blood T cell repertoires in COVID-19. The overall study: In each case, the material was cDNA or gDNA derived from T cells, B-cell-depleted T cells, or PBMCs.

This CDR3 comprises 14 residues. Trimming took 6 bases from V and 7 from J; bases not matched to a gene: 6. Germline CDR1 and CDR2: KGHSH and LQKENI. Sequencing was performed with immunoSEQ multiplex PCR; in TCRdb, only in-frame clones are kept and a portion is missing. Of tens of thousands of clones listed, 75% to 85% were seen once; the top ten hold 5.4%. The source is a woman aged 80 or over with active or convalescent COVID-19. Input material: peripheral blood. V gene TRBV18 combines with J gene TRBJ1-4; 9 bases match TRBD1. The chain's CDR3 is CASSWGQGSEKLFF. CDR3 coding DNA: TGTGCCAGCTCGTGGGGACAGGGCTCTGAAAAACTGTTTTTT.